This is a list of T cell receptor beta chains from one sample in a study of blood T cell repertoires in COVID-19. Clones were sequenced by immunoSEQ multiplex PCR, and TCRdb holds only the in-frame ones, with some missing. The sample has approximately 470,000 clones; about nine tenths are singletons. Source material: PBMCs or T cells enriched from blood (not recorded which). These receptor sequences come from a woman aged 18-29 years who had recovered from COVID-19. CDR3s include the opening cysteine and the closing phenylalanine or tryptophan. A D gene is named only where the DNA matches it firmly. Only part of the rows carry a size: once, few, many, or a class if the clone is expanded.

TRBV5-5	TRBJ1-5	.	.	TGTGCCAGCAGCTTGGACCATGCGTCGGATCAGCCCCAGCATTTT	CASSLDHASDQPQHF
TRBV7-8	TRBJ1-5	.	.	TGTGCCAGCAGTCATTACCAGGGTAGCAATCAGCCCCAGCATTTT	CASSHYQGSNQPQHF
TRBV10-3	TRBJ2-7	.	.	TGTGCCATCAGTGATTCGGACACCTACGAGCAGTACTTC	CAISDSDTYEQYF
TRBV29-1	TRBJ1-1	.	.	TGCAGCGTCCAACCGAGGAGGGAGGGCACTGAAGCTTTCTTT	CSVQPRREGTEAFF
TRBV28	TRBJ1-5	once	.	TGTGCCAGCACCATCCGGTATAGCAATCAGCCCCAGCATTTT	CASTIRYSNQPQHF
TRBV2	TRBJ2-7	.	TRBD1	TGTGCCAGCACGGGTGGACAGGGAAGAGCCGAGCAGTACTTC	CASTGGQGRAEQYF
TRBV6-5	TRBJ1-1	few	.	TGTGCCAGCAGACCCGACAGGTACACTGAAGCTTTCTTT	CASRPDRYTEAFF
TRBV9	TRBJ2-6	.	TRBD1	TGTGCCAGCAGCGTAGAGGAGGGACAGGGGACTTCTGGGGCCAACGTCCTGACTTTC	CASSVEEGQGTSGANVLTF
TRBV2	TRBJ2-6	.	.	TGTGCCAGCAGTTTAGGGGAGGCTGGGGCCAACGTCCTGACTTTC	CASSLGEAGANVLTF
TRBV9	TRBJ2-7	.	.	TGTGCCAGCAGCGTAGGTGTCAGGGGCGAGCAGTACTTC	CASSVGVRGEQYF
TRBV18	TRBJ1-1	few	.	TGTGCCAGCTCACCAGGAGGGCCCACTGAAGCTTTCTTT	CASSPGGPTEAFF
TRBV6-1	TRBJ1-2	.	TRBD1	TGTGCCAGCAGTGAACTACGGGACAGGGGTACTAATGGCTACACCTTC	CASSELRDRGTNGYTF
TRBV7-8	TRBJ2-7	few	TRBD2	TGTGCCAGCACCTCCCCGGGAGGCGAGCAGTACTTC	CASTSPGGEQYF
TRBV5-1	TRBJ2-5	.	.	TGCGCCAGCAGCTCCGGACAGCCTTTCGAGACCCAGTACTTC	CASSSGQPFETQYF
TRBV5-5	TRBJ1-1	.	.	TGTGCCAGCAGCCCTGCCGTCCAGGCGAACACTGAAGCTTTCTTT	CASSPAVQANTEAFF
TRBV5-1	TRBJ2-7	.	.	TGCGCCAGCAGCCCGAGTTTACTAGACGGGGACTACGAGCAGTACTTC	CASSPSLLDGDYEQYF
TRBV11-2	TRBJ1-1	.	.	TGTGCCAGCAGCTTAGATAGGGGAAGCTCTGAAGCTTTCTTT	CASSLDRGSSEAFF
TRBV5-5	TRBJ1-2	few	TRBD1	TGTGCCAGCAGCTTAGGGGGCTGGGGCTACACCTTC	CASSLGGWGYTF
TRBV28	TRBJ1-1	.	.	TGTGCCAGCAGTTCCGCAGATAGGAGAGAAGCTTTCTTT	CASSSADRREAFF
TRBV21-1	TRBJ2-3	.	.	TGTGCCAGCAGCAAAGAGGGGACTCCCGCAGATACGCAGTATTTT	CASSKEGTPADTQYF
TRBV5-8	TRBJ1-5	.	.	TGTGCCAGCAGCTCCGGTACTCAGCCCCAGCATTTT	CASSSGTQPQHF
TRBV4-1	TRBJ2-7	.	TRBD1	TGCGCCAGCAGCCAAGGGACAGGGGGGAACGAGCAGTACTTC	CASSQGTGGNEQYF
TRBV5-1	TRBJ2-5	few	.	TGCGCCAGCACAACGAGAGGAGCAGTACCTCAAGAGACCCAGTACTTC	CASTTRGAVPQETQYF
TRBV6-2/TRBV6-3	TRBJ1-5	.	.	TGTGCCAGCAGTTTGACCAGTGAGGAGCAGCCCCAGCATTTT	CASSLTSEEQPQHF
TRBV12-5	TRBJ1-1	.	.	TGTGCTAGTGGTTGGGCTTCAGGCGGGAAAGCTTTCTTT	CASGWASGGKAFF
TRBV6-5	TRBJ2-7	.	TRBD2	TGTGCCAGCAGTTACCGAGCGGGGAGCTACGAGCAGTACTTC	CASSYRAGSYEQYF
TRBV30	TRBJ1-2	.	.	TGTGCCTGGAGGGGGACAATGAGGGATCACTATGGCTACACCTTC	CAWRGTMRDHYGYTF
TRBV13	TRBJ2-3	.	.	TGTGCCAGCAGCTCCCGGGATAGCACAGATACGCAGTATTTT	CASSSRDSTDTQYF
TRBV3-1/TRBV3-2	TRBJ1-1	.	.	TGTGCCAGCAGCCAGGGCCGGAACACTGAAGCTTTCTTT	CASSQGRNTEAFF
TRBV7-3	TRBJ1-1	.	TRBD1	TGTGCCAGCAGCCCGGGACAGGAGACTGAAGCTTTCTTT	CASSPGQETEAFF
TRBV28	TRBJ1-1	.	.	TGTGCCAGCAGTTTGGCTACTACAGGGCGCACTGAAGCTTTCTTT	CASSLATTGRTEAFF
TRBV28	TRBJ1-2	.	TRBD1	TGTGCCAGCAGTTTAGTAGGGGGCCGGGACTACACCTTC	CASSLVGGRDYTF
TRBV18	TRBJ1-1	.	.	TGTGCCAGCTCACCAGCTATCACTGAAGCTTTCTTT	CASSPAITEAFF
TRBV6-1	TRBJ2-5	.	.	TGTGCCAGCAGTGTAGCTCGCCAAGAGACCCAGTACTTC	CASSVARQETQYF
TRBV18	TRBJ1-1	once	.	TGTGCCAGCTCACCACCTAACCAGGGTTCGAACACTGAAGCTTTCTTT	CASSPPNQGSNTEAFF
TRBV6-6	TRBJ2-5	.	TRBD2	TGTGCCAGCAGCCACTTGATCCCCGAACTAGCGGGGGGGCCGAAGACCCAGTACTTC	CASSHLIPELAGGPKTQYF
TRBV19	TRBJ2-1	.	TRBD2	TGTGCCACCAGCCCGGGACTAGCGTCCTACAATGAGCAGTTCTTC	CATSPGLASYNEQFF
TRBV7-9	TRBJ2-3	.	.	TGTGCCAGCAGCTTAGAGGGCGGGGCCCAATTTCTTTATTCAGATACGCAGTATTTT	CASSLEGGAQFLYSDTQYF
TRBV7-9	TRBJ1-5	.	TRBD1	TGTGCCAGCAGCCCCGGGACAGGGAATCAGCCCCAGCATTTT	CASSPGTGNQPQHF
TRBV29-1	TRBJ1-1	few	.	TGCAGCGGCAGGCTCGGCACTGAAGCTTTCTTT	CSGRLGTEAFF
TRBV10-3	TRBJ1-1	.	TRBD1	TGTGCCATCAAAACCGGGACAGGACATACTGAAGCTTTCTTT	CAIKTGTGHTEAFF
TRBV10-3	TRBJ1-3	.	.	TGTGCCATCAAGGCGGCAGGAAACACCATATATTTT	CAIKAAGNTIYF